These 32 T cell receptor beta chains came from one sample sequenced in a study of CD4 T cells in relation to SARS-CoV-2 and coronaviruses. What these receptors recognize is not known. The unexposed donors gave CD4+ T cells in 2011-2018, prior to COVID-19. After roughly ten days of culture, CD4+ T cells were isolated. Libraries were prepared by immunoSEQ multiplex PCR; TCRdb keeps only in-frame clonotypes and omits some of them. The sample lists nearly 25,000 clones; around 67% were seen once. Sample: CD4+ T cells from PBMCs, cultured in vitro. Receptors originate from a human donor in good health.

This clone was seen a handful of times. This sequence joins TRBV19 and TRBJ2-5; D unclear. This CDR3 is built from 11 residues. The V and J ends lost 5 bases and 5 bases respectively, with 6 bases between them. Germline CDR1 LNHDA, CDR2 SQIVND (reference sequence). Here the CDR3 DNA reads TGTGCCAGTAGTTCGTACGAGACCCAGTACTTC. Amino acids: CASSSYETQYF.

This clone was detected only a few times. The chain is built from TRBV12-3 or TRBV12-4 and TRBJ1-6, with D possibly matching TRBD1 (5 bases). V dropped 3 bases and J dropped 7 bases, with 7 bases sitting between them. The CDR3 has 13 amino acids. The CDR3 bases are TGTGCCAGCAGTTTTCGACAGAATTCACCCCTCCACTTT. This codes for CASSFRQNSPLHF.

CDR3 sequence reads: CASSVLAGGMETQYF. As DNA, the CDR3 is TGTGCCAGCAGCGTCCTTGCGGGAGGGATGGAGACCCAGTACTTC. The rearrangement links TRBV9 to TRBJ2-5; 9 bases line up with TRBD2. V shed 2 bases and J 5 bases; nucleotides not matched to a gene: 7. CDR1 and CDR2 (germline): SGDLS, YYNGEE. The CDR3 has 15 amino acids.

This rearrangement joins TRBV9 to TRBJ1-2; D gene uncertain. V lost 4 bases to trimming and J lost 5 bases, with 24 bases between them. In germline, CDR1 is SGDLS, CDR2 YYNGEE. This CDR3 is 17 amino acids long. The CDR3 nucleotides are TGTGCCAGCAGCCCGGACCCGGGGAGGCGGGGAACGTATGGCTACACCTTC. It is translated as CASSPDPGRRGTYGYTF. Complete variable domain (other parts from reference TRBV9 and TRBJ1-2): DSGVTQTPKHLITATGQRVTLRCSPRSGDLSVYWYQQSLDQGLQFLIQYYNGEERAKGNILERFSAQQFPDLHSELNLSSLELGDSALYFCASSPDPGRRGTYGYTFGSGTRLTVV.

This rearrangement joins TRBV4-1 to TRBJ2-7, with D unresolved. CDR1 and CDR2 from the germline V gene are MGHRA and YSYEKL. The CDR3 extends over 15 amino acids. Trimming took 0 bases from V and 3 from J, leaving 12 bases between them. DNA for the CDR3: TGCGCCAGCAGCCAAGATTCGGCCCCAAACTACGAGCAGTACTTC. As protein: CASSQDSAPNYEQYF.

V usage is TRBV3-1 (or the pseudogene TRBV3-2) and J usage is TRBJ1-5; D is undetermined. CDR3 length: 15 amino acids. Trimming cost V 0 bases and J 2 bases, with 8 bases left between them. From germline, CDR1 is LGHDT and CDR2 YNNKEL (reference sequence). This CDR3 is CASSQEGQGNQPQHF. The CDR3 nucleotides are TGTGCCAGCAGCCAAGAGGGCCAGGGCAATCAGCCCCAGCATTTT.

In its sample, this clone was seen a few times. The V and J genes are TRBV29-1 and TRBJ2-7; possibly TRBD1 or TRBD2 for D (5 bases each). Between the trimmed V and J ends, which lost 7 bases and 2 bases, there was a span of 18 bases. Germline-derived CDR1 and CDR2 are SQVTM and ANQGSEA. The CDR3 spans 14 residues. For the CDR3, the DNA is TGCAGCGCGGACGGGGTTGCAGGGACCTACGAGCAGTACTTC. It translates to CSADGVAGTYEQYF.

The chain is built from TRBV2 and TRBJ1-2; no definite D call. V was trimmed by 7 bases and J by 0 bases, leaving 9 bases between them. Germline V gives CDR1 SNHLY, CDR2 FYNNEI. The CDR3 spans 13 residues. This CDR3 is CASKTYANYGYTF. In DNA, the CDR3 is TGTGCCAGCAAGACGTACGCTAACTATGGCTACACCTTC.

This chain uses TRBV2 with TRBJ1-1; D remains unclear. This CDR3 is built from 13 residues. The germline V and J ends were trimmed by 6 bases and 6 bases, with 14 bases remaining between them. Per germline, CDR1 SNHLY and CDR2 FYNNEI. CDR3 in amino acids: CASRAGGSAEAFF. Here the CDR3 DNA reads TGTGCCAGCAGGGCCGGCGGGAGCGCTGAAGCTTTCTTT. The variable domain in full, with the rest retrieved from reference TRBV2 and TRBJ1-1, is EPEVTQTPSHQVTQMGQEVILRCVPISNHLYFYWYRQILGQKVEFLVSFYNNEISEKSEIFDDQFSVERPDGSNFTLKIRSTKLEDSAMYFCASRAGGSAEAFFGQGTRLTVV.

This clone was seen once. This chain links TRBV4-2 with TRBJ2-2; TRBD2 might be the D (5 bases). This CDR3 region has 15 residues. Trimming pared 4 bases from V and 2 bases from J, leaving 11 bases between. Germline CDR1 is LGHNA and CDR2 is YNFKEQ. The CDR3, as DNA: TGTGCCAGCAGCCTGGGAGAGGTTAACACCGGGGAGCTGTTTTTT. This translates into CASSLGEVNTGELFF.

This clone is medium-sized by share. The chain joins TRBV5-5 to TRBJ2-7; D is undetermined. CDR1 is SGHKS, CDR2 YYEKEE, per germline (reference sequence). Trimming removed 2 bases from V and 0 bases from J, with 6 bases in between. The CDR3 extends over 13 amino acids. CDR3 loop: CASSFLSSYEQYF. Here the CDR3 DNA reads TGTGCCAGCAGCTTCTTGAGCTCCTACGAGCAGTACTTC.

The CDR3 nucleotides are TGCGCCAGCAGCCATAGGACAGGGGTAGGTGGGAACACTGAAGCTTTCTTT. As protein: CASSHRTGVGGNTEAFF. The chain employs TRBV4-1 and TRBJ1-1; 9 bases are shared with TRBD1. This CDR3 has 17 amino acids. Germline trimming cut 3 bases from V and 1 base from J; bases unmatched to any gene: 9. Germline V gives CDR1 MGHRA, CDR2 YSYEKL.

The rearrangement uses TRBV15 and TRBJ2-5; the D gene is possibly TRBD2 (5 bases). Germline V gene lookup returns CDR1 LNHNV and CDR2 YYDKDF (reference sequence). The ends were cut back, 1 base at V and 7 bases at J, with 10 bases in the middle. The CDR3 spans 13 residues. This CDR3 is CATSRGGMATQYF. The CDR3 DNA follows: TGTGCCACCAGCAGAGGAGGGATGGCGACCCAGTACTTC.

The chain recombines TRBV5-6 with TRBJ2-7, with 10 bases that match TRBD2. The CDR3 has 13 residues. Trimming took 4 bases from V and 5 from J; bases not matched to a gene: 3. The germline V gene encodes CDR1 SGHDT and CDR2 YYEEEE. The CDR3 nucleotides read TGTGCCAGCAGCCCGGGGACTAGCGACGAGCAGTACTTC. It specifies CASSPGTSDEQYF. The complete variable domain, with remaining parts taken from reference TRBV5-6 and TRBJ2-7, reads DAGVTQSPTHLIKTRGQQVTLRCSPKSGHDTVSWYQQALGQGPQFIFQYYEEEERQRGNFPDRFSGHQFPNYSSELNVNALLLGDSALYLCASSPGTSDEQYFGPGTRLTVT.

The V call is TRBV27, the J call TRBJ1-5; D gene ambiguous. The CDR3 loop spans 14 amino acids. V was pared by 6 bases and J by 0 bases, with 9 bases between. Looked up from germline, CDR1 is MNHEY and CDR2 is SMNVEV (reference sequence). The CDR3 DNA is TGTGCCAGCAGCCGTGGGAATAGCAATCAGCCCCAGCATTTT. Protein: CASSRGNSNQPQHF.

This clone was counted a few times. The genes are TRBV12-5 and TRBJ1-5, with 9 bases lining up with TRBD1. The CDR3 totals 18 residues. CDR1 LGHNT and CDR2 FRNRAP come from the germline V gene. V lost 7 bases to trimming and J lost 6 bases; unmatched junction nucleotides: 19. CDR3 amino acids: CASASSPGTGRISQPQHF. DNA for the CDR3: TGTGCTAGTGCTTCATCTCCCGGGACAGGGCGTATTAGTCAGCCCCAGCATTTT.

This clone was picked up one time. The rearrangement links TRBV19 to TRBJ1-2; TRBD1 matches 7 bases. CDR1 and CDR2 (germline): LNHDA, SQIVND (reference sequence). The CDR3 extends over 14 amino acids. The V segment lost 5 bases and the J segment 2 bases; nucleotides outside the gene matches: 5. The CDR3 loop reads CASSWDSENYGYTF. CDR3 coding DNA: TGTGCCAGTAGTTGGGACAGTGAGAACTATGGCTACACCTTC.

This sequence joins TRBV28 and TRBJ1-4; D remains ambiguous. The CDR3 loop spans 13 amino acids. V shed 1 base and J shed 8 bases, with 8 bases lying between them. Germline-derived CDR1 and CDR2 are MDHEN and SYDVKM. The DNA for the CDR3 is TGTGCCAGCAGTTTATATCTCTGGGAAAAACTGTTTTTT. Translation gives CASSLYLWEKLFF.

The rearrangement links TRBV7-3 to TRBJ2-1; 9 bases fit TRBD2. Germline V gives CDR1 SGHTA, CDR2 FQGTGA. The CDR3 runs 16 residues. V gave up 5 bases and J gave up 6 bases; unmatched junction bases: 11. CDR3 bases: TGTGCCAGCAGCCCAGATACTAGCGGGCCGCCCAATGAGCAGTTCTTC. It specifies CASSPDTSGPPNEQFF.

Only a few counts were recorded for this clone. The rearrangement uses TRBV9 and TRBJ1-2; D gene unclear. Looked up from germline, CDR1 is SGDLS and CDR2 is YYNGEE. Between the trimmed V and J ends, which lost 0 bases and 3 bases, there was a span of 3 bases. CDR3 length: 12 amino acids. CDR3 loop: CASSVEYYGYTF. The CDR3 nucleotides read TGTGCCAGCAGCGTAGAATACTATGGCTACACCTTC.

The chain is built from TRBV19 and TRBJ1-6; D unresolved. Germline lookup yields CDR1 LNHDA and CDR2 SQIVND (reference sequence). Trimming took off 3 bases at V and 7 bases at J, with 7 bases between the two ends. The CDR3 consists of 13 residues. DNA for the CDR3: TGTGCCAGTAGTATTAGCATAAATTCACCCCTCCACTTT. It codes for CASSISINSPLHF.

J is TRBJ2-2 and V is TRBV5-1; D not resolved. V lost 4 bases to trimming and J lost 4 bases, with 8 bases between them. Germline V gene sequence: CDR1 SGHRS, CDR2 YFSETQ. This CDR3 contains 13 residues. CDR3: CASSRPGTGELFF. The DNA for the CDR3 is TGCGCCAGCAGCCGCCCGGGCACCGGGGAGCTGTTTTTT.

V gene TRBV6-5 combines with J gene TRBJ1-1; possibly TRBD1 for D (5 bases). This CDR3 spans 14 amino acids. The V gene's germline CDR1 is MNHEY and CDR2 SVGAGI. V lost 2 bases to trimming and J lost 1 base, with 8 bases between them. CDR3 residues: CASSYGGTNTEAFF. In DNA, the CDR3 is TGTGCCAGCAGTTACGGGGGGACGAACACTGAAGCTTTCTTT.

The rearrangement links TRBV3-1 (or the pseudogene TRBV3-2) to TRBJ2-5, with 7 bases identical to TRBD1. The CDR3 extends over 13 amino acids. Germline assignment: CDR1 LGHDT and CDR2 YNNKEL (reference sequence). Unmatched junction bases numbered 4, after V lost 6 bases and J lost 3 bases. The CDR3 coding sequence is TGTGCCAGCAGTCTGACAGGGAAAGAGACCCAGTACTTC. Protein: CASSLTGKETQYF.

The genes are TRBV10-2 and TRBJ2-7, with D hard to call. This CDR3 region has 12 residues. V lost 7 bases, J lost 3 bases, and 10 bases lay in between. The V gene's germline CDR1 is WSHSY and CDR2 SAAADI. CDR3 in DNA: TGCGCCAGCACCCCGAACCTCTACGAGCAGTACTTC. Its translation is CASTPNLYEQYF.

This clone occurred a few times. The rearrangement links TRBV5-5 to TRBJ2-3, with 11 bases that match TRBD2. This CDR3 is 17 amino acids long. After removal of 4 bases from V and 2 bases from J, the junction contained 9 bases not matched to a gene. Germline lookup yields CDR1 SGHKS and CDR2 YYEKEE (reference sequence). The CDR3 spells CASSRIAGGHLTDTQYF. The CDR3 region has the DNA TGTGCCAGCAGCCGGATAGCGGGAGGGCACCTCACAGATACGCAGTATTTT.

The chain's CDR3 is CASSSNTEAFF. DNA of the CDR3: TGTGCCAGCAGCTCGAACACTGAAGCTTTCTTT. The chain uses TRBV28 and TRBJ1-1, with D unresolved. Trimming removed 6 bases from V and 1 base from J, with 3 bases in between. The CDR3 totals 11 residues. CDR1 is MDHEN, CDR2 SYDVKM, per germline. Filled out from reference TRBV28 and TRBJ1-1, the complete variable domain reads DVKVTQSSRYLVKRTGEKVFLECVQDMDHENMFWYRQDPGLGLRLIYFSYDVKMKEKGDIPEGYSVSREKKERFSLILESASTNQTSMYLCASSSNTEAFFGQGTRLTVV.

V is TRBV30 and J is TRBJ1-1; D call uncertain. V lost 2 bases and J 2 bases, leaving 9 bases between the germline ends. CDR3 length: 13 residues. Germline lookup yields CDR1 GTSNPN and CDR2 SVGIG (reference sequence). The CDR3 DNA sequence: TGTGCCTGGAGTAACGGCCTCAACACTGAAGCTTTCTTT. The encoded protein is CAWSNGLNTEAFF. The variable domain in full, with the rest retrieved from reference TRBV30 and TRBJ1-1, is SQTIHQWPATLVQPVGSPLSLECTVEGTSNPNLYWYRQAAGRGLQLLFYSVGIGQISSEVPQNLSASRPQDRQFILSSKKLLLSDSGFYLCAWSNGLNTEAFFGQGTRLTVV.

The rearrangement links TRBV19 to TRBJ2-1; D may be TRBD1 (6 bases). The CDR3 is 15 residues long. CDR1 is LNHDA and CDR2 is SQIVND in the germline V gene (reference sequence). V was shortened by 6 bases and J by 0 bases, with 12 bases between the two germline ends. CDR3 bases: TGTGCCAGTAGAGGGGGACGGTACTCCTACAATGAGCAGTTCTTC. As protein: CASRGGRYSYNEQFF. The full variable domain, completed using reference TRBV19 and TRBJ2-1, is DGGITQSPKYLFRKEGQNVTLSCEQNLNHDAMYWYRQDPGQGLRLIYYSQIVNDFQKGDIAEGYSVSREKKESFPLTVTSAQKNPTAFYLCASRGGRYSYNEQFFGPGTRLTVL.

This chain uses TRBV7-3 with TRBJ1-2; TRBD1 is a possible D gene (5 bases). Germline V gene sequence: CDR1 SGHTA, CDR2 FQGTGA. The CDR3 has 15 amino acids. V gave up 5 bases and J gave up 1 base, with 14 bases separating them. The chain's CDR3 is CASSPDPGLNYGYTF. The DNA for the CDR3 is TGTGCCAGCAGCCCAGACCCGGGACTTAACTATGGCTACACCTTC.

This clone has more than one count but fewer than ten. The V and J genes are TRBV28 and TRBJ1-1; TRBD1 might be the D (5 bases). The germline gives CDR1 MDHEN, CDR2 SYDVKM. The V end lost 7 bases, the J end lost 3 bases, and 9 bases lay between the germline ends. The CDR3 runs to 12 residues. This chain's CDR3 is CASNAGHTEAFF. CDR3 sequence (DNA): TGTGCCAGCAACGCGGGACACACTGAAGCTTTCTTT.

This chain links TRBV6-5 with TRBJ2-2, with D tentatively TRBD2 (6 bases). The V end lost 5 bases, the J end lost 6 bases, and 16 bases lay between the germline ends. CDR1 and CDR2 from the germline V gene are MNHEY and SVGAGI. The length of the CDR3 is 15 residues. Here the CDR3 DNA reads TGTGCCAGCAGTCCTCGAACCGGGGACTCCGGGGAGCTGTTTTTT. This encodes CASSPRTGDSGELFF.